A selection of T cell receptor beta chains follows, all from one sample in a study of Ad26.COV2.S vaccination and SARS-CoV-2 variants. Repertoires were generated with immunoSEQ multiplex PCR, while TCRdb's copy carries only in-frame clones and drops some. The table has 380,000 or so clones, roughly four fifths seen once. The sequences come from peripheral blood, collected in a trial of Ad26.COV2.S vaccine versus placebo. Receptors were obtained from a person between 18 and 65 years old who received the Ad26.COV2.S COVID-19 vaccine or a placebo. CDR3s include the opening cysteine and the closing phenylalanine or tryptophan. D genes are given only for firm matches. Clone size, where shown, is once, few, many, or a class for clones that have expanded.

V gene: TRBV5-1; J gene: TRBJ1-6; D gene: NA; clone size: NA; CDR3 protein: CASSPDITGNSPLHF; CDR3 DNA: TGCGCCAGCAGCCCCGACATCACCGGGAATTCACCCCTCCACTTT
V gene: TRBV7-2; J gene: TRBJ1-5; D gene: NA; clone size: NA; CDR3 protein: CASSSRTGNQPQHF; CDR3 DNA: TGTGCCAGCAGCTCCCGGACAGGCAATCAGCCCCAGCATTTT
V gene: TRBV19; J gene: TRBJ2-7; D gene: NA; clone size: NA; CDR3 protein: CASSMRPSPPPYEQYF; CDR3 DNA: TGTGCCAGTAGTATGAGGCCGTCACCCCCCCCATACGAGCAGTACTTC
V gene: TRBV3-1/TRBV3-2; J gene: TRBJ1-1; D gene: NA; clone size: NA; CDR3 protein: CASSYGARGAFF; CDR3 DNA: TGTGCCAGCAGCTACGGGGCCAGGGGAGCTTTCTTT
V gene: TRBV5-4; J gene: TRBJ1-2; D gene: NA; clone size: once; CDR3 protein: CASTLNLASAYGYTF; CDR3 DNA: TGTGCCAGCACCTTGAATCTCGCTTCGGCCTATGGCTACACCTTC
V gene: TRBV15; J gene: TRBJ1-1; D gene: NA; clone size: NA; CDR3 protein: CATSRRGNTEAFF; CDR3 DNA: TGTGCCACCAGCAGAAGAGGGAACACTGAAGCTTTCTTT
V gene: TRBV7-9; J gene: TRBJ1-1; D gene: NA; clone size: NA; CDR3 protein: CASSSRRDGLNTEAFF; CDR3 DNA: TGTGCCAGCAGCTCCCGGAGGGACGGATTGAACACTGAAGCTTTCTTT
V gene: TRBV30; J gene: TRBJ2-3; D gene: NA; clone size: NA; CDR3 protein: CAWKLGDTQYF; CDR3 DNA: TGTGCCTGGAAGTTGGGGGATACGCAGTATTTT
V gene: TRBV10-3; J gene: TRBJ1-1; D gene: NA; clone size: NA; CDR3 protein: CAISELMFGRAFF; CDR3 DNA: TGTGCCATCAGTGAGCTGATGTTCGGGAGAGCTTTCTTT
V gene: TRBV6-2/TRBV6-3; J gene: TRBJ2-7; D gene: TRBD2; clone size: NA; CDR3 protein: CASSPRGSSSYEQYF; CDR3 DNA: TGTGCCAGCAGCCCGCGGGGGTCAAGCTCCTACGAGCAGTACTTC
V gene: TRBV19; J gene: TRBJ2-7; D gene: NA; clone size: NA; CDR3 protein: CASSAGSSYEQYF; CDR3 DNA: TGTGCCAGTAGTGCAGGCAGCTCCTACGAGCAGTACTTC
V gene: TRBV3-1/TRBV3-2; J gene: TRBJ1-3; D gene: NA; clone size: NA; CDR3 protein: CASSQDRSYIGNTIYF; CDR3 DNA: TGTGCCAGCAGCCAAGATAGAAGCTACATTGGAAACACCATATATTTT
V gene: TRBV18; J gene: TRBJ1-5; D gene: TRBD1; clone size: NA; CDR3 protein: CASSTGANQPQHF; CDR3 DNA: TGTGCCAGCTCGACAGGGGCAAATCAGCCCCAGCATTTT
V gene: TRBV24-1; J gene: TRBJ2-2; D gene: NA; clone size: once; CDR3 protein: CATSDLMTNTGELFF; CDR3 DNA: TGTGCCACCAGTGATTTGATGACCAACACCGGGGAGCTGTTTTTT
V gene: TRBV28; J gene: TRBJ1-2; D gene: NA; clone size: NA; CDR3 protein: CASISRGWGPRPGPNYGYTF; CDR3 DNA: TGTGCCAGCATCTCCCGGGGATGGGGCCCTCGACCGGGGCCAAACTATGGCTACACCTTC
V gene: TRBV2; J gene: TRBJ1-1; D gene: NA; clone size: NA; CDR3 protein: CASRQNTEAFF; CDR3 DNA: TGTGCCAGCAGACAAAATACTGAAGCTTTCTTT
V gene: TRBV2; J gene: TRBJ2-5; D gene: NA; clone size: NA; CDR3 protein: CASRQATQYF; CDR3 DNA: TGTGCCAGTCGACAGGCGACCCAGTACTTC
V gene: TRBV11-2; J gene: TRBJ2-1; D gene: TRBD2; clone size: NA; CDR3 protein: CASTAGLAGNEQFF; CDR3 DNA: TGTGCCAGCACCGCTGGACTAGCGGGAAATGAGCAGTTCTTC
V gene: TRBV6-5; J gene: TRBJ1-2; D gene: NA; clone size: NA; CDR3 protein: CASSYSPDPTYGYTF; CDR3 DNA: TGTGCCAGCAGTTACTCGCCAGACCCCACTTATGGCTACACCTTC
V gene: TRBV7-8; J gene: TRBJ1-1; D gene: NA; clone size: NA; CDR3 protein: CASSLASGRLGTEAFF; CDR3 DNA: TGTGCCAGCAGCTTAGCATCTGGGCGTCTGGGCACTGAAGCTTTCTTT
V gene: TRBV11-2; J gene: TRBJ1-5; D gene: NA; clone size: NA; CDR3 protein: CASSLDLGQPQHF; CDR3 DNA: TGTGCCAGCAGCTTAGACTTGGGTCAGCCCCAGCATTTT
V gene: TRBV29-1; J gene: TRBJ1-4; D gene: NA; clone size: NA; CDR3 protein: CSVGLREKLFF; CDR3 DNA: TGCAGCGTTGGTCTTCGGGAAAAACTGTTTTTT
V gene: TRBV12-3/TRBV12-4; J gene: TRBJ1-5; D gene: NA; clone size: NA; CDR3 protein: CASSFASTAAQHF; CDR3 DNA: TGTGCCAGCAGTTTTGCATCGACCGCGGCCCAGCATTTT
V gene: TRBV7-9; J gene: TRBJ1-1; D gene: TRBD1; clone size: NA; CDR3 protein: CASSLTGGMNTEAFF; CDR3 DNA: TGTGCCAGCAGCTTAACAGGGGGCATGAACACTGAAGCTTTCTTT
V gene: TRBV11-2; J gene: TRBJ2-7; D gene: NA; clone size: NA; CDR3 protein: CASTVGSTYEQYF; CDR3 DNA: TGTGCCAGCACCGTGGGTTCAACCTACGAGCAGTACTTC
V gene: TRBV5-1; J gene: TRBJ1-2; D gene: TRBD1; clone size: NA; CDR3 protein: CASNSGTGDNYGYTF; CDR3 DNA: TGCGCCAGCAACTCCGGGACAGGAGATAACTATGGCTACACCTTC
V gene: TRBV18; J gene: TRBJ2-7; D gene: NA; clone size: NA; CDR3 protein: CASSTSSYEQYF; CDR3 DNA: TGTGCCAGCTCGACTAGCTCCTACGAGCAGTACTTC
V gene: TRBV4-1; J gene: TRBJ2-3; D gene: NA; clone size: NA; CDR3 protein: CASSLHTDTQYF; CDR3 DNA: TGCGCCAGCAGCTTACACACAGATACGCAGTATTTT
V gene: TRBV7-2; J gene: TRBJ2-5; D gene: NA; clone size: once; CDR3 protein: CASSLVSSRETQYF; CDR3 DNA: TGTGCCAGCAGCTTAGTATCTAGTCGGGAGACCCAGTACTTC
V gene: TRBV9; J gene: TRBJ1-2; D gene: TRBD1; clone size: NA; CDR3 protein: CASSVPSTGQNYGYTF; CDR3 DNA: TGTGCCAGCAGCGTCCCCTCTACGGGACAGAACTATGGCTACACCTTC
V gene: TRBV7-3; J gene: TRBJ2-1; D gene: TRBD2; clone size: NA; CDR3 protein: CASSEEGTSGNEQFF; CDR3 DNA: TGTGCCAGCTCCGAGGAAGGGACTAGCGGCAATGAGCAGTTCTTC
V gene: TRBV4-3; J gene: TRBJ2-7; D gene: NA; clone size: NA; CDR3 protein: CASSRTAGRGQYF; CDR3 DNA: TGCGCCAGCAGCCGAACAGCAGGTAGAGGGCAGTACTTC
V gene: TRBV29-1; J gene: TRBJ2-1; D gene: TRBD1; clone size: NA; CDR3 protein: CSVGDRYNEQFF; CDR3 DNA: TGCAGCGTTGGGGACAGGTACAATGAGCAGTTCTTC
V gene: TRBV29-1; J gene: TRBJ1-1; D gene: NA; clone size: NA; CDR3 protein: CSAGPRTTEAFF; CDR3 DNA: TGCAGCGCTGGGCCCAGGACCACTGAAGCTTTCTTT
V gene: TRBV11-3; J gene: TRBJ2-7; D gene: NA; clone size: NA; CDR3 protein: CASMGIGVAEQYF; CDR3 DNA: TGTGCCAGCATGGGGATAGGGGTCGCCGAGCAGTACTTC
V gene: TRBV3-1/TRBV3-2; J gene: TRBJ2-1; D gene: TRBD2; clone size: once; CDR3 protein: CASSHLRGRRYNEQFF; CDR3 DNA: TGTGCCAGCAGCCATCTGCGCGGGAGACGCTACAATGAGCAGTTCTTC
V gene: TRBV27; J gene: TRBJ2-7; D gene: NA; clone size: few; CDR3 protein: CASSGSTISEQYF; CDR3 DNA: TGTGCCAGCAGTGGCTCGACTATATCCGAGCAGTACTTC
V gene: TRBV7-6; J gene: TRBJ1-2; D gene: NA; clone size: few; CDR3 protein: CASSLAGVGYTF; CDR3 DNA: TGTGCCAGCAGCTTAGCAGGGGTTGGCTACACCTTC
V gene: TRBV7-2; J gene: TRBJ1-6; D gene: NA; clone size: few; CDR3 protein: CASSPRGSSYNSPLHF; CDR3 DNA: TGTGCCAGCAGCCCGCGGGGCAGCTCCTATAATTCACCCCTCCACTTT
V gene: TRBV5-1; J gene: TRBJ2-1; D gene: TRBD2; clone size: NA; CDR3 protein: CASSLVPAGGTYNEQFF; CDR3 DNA: TGCGCCAGCAGCTTGGTGCCAGCGGGGGGAACCTACAATGAGCAGTTCTTC
V gene: TRBV4-3; J gene: TRBJ2-7; D gene: NA; clone size: NA; CDR3 protein: CASSQDGTGSSYEQYF; CDR3 DNA: TGCGCCAGCAGCCAAGATGGTACAGGAAGCTCCTACGAGCAGTACTTC
V gene: TRBV5-1; J gene: TRBJ1-2; D gene: TRBD1; clone size: NA; CDR3 protein: CASSRGTGDGYTF; CDR3 DNA: TGCGCCAGCAGCCGGGGGACAGGGGACGGCTACACCTTC
V gene: TRBV2; J gene: TRBJ1-1; D gene: NA; clone size: few; CDR3 protein: CASSVSAPMNTEAFF; CDR3 DNA: TGTGCCAGCAGTGTCTCGGCCCCCATGAACACTGAAGCTTTCTTT
V gene: TRBV12-3/TRBV12-4; J gene: TRBJ2-3; D gene: NA; clone size: NA; CDR3 protein: CASSRSADTQYF; CDR3 DNA: TGTGCCAGCAGCCGGAGCGCTGATACGCAGTATTTT
V gene: TRBV5-1; J gene: TRBJ2-7; D gene: NA; clone size: NA; CDR3 protein: CASSWETGEQYF; CDR3 DNA: TGCGCCAGCAGCTGGGAGACCGGCGAGCAGTACTTC